This T cell receptor (beta chain) is from a study of T cells in Graves' hyperthyroidism and ophthalmopathy. Turning to the study itself: At the time of initial diagnosis and before any treatment, peripheral blood was collected. Points from the study as a whole: The model identified upcoming ophthalmopathy a median about six months ahead of onset.

This CDR3 is 15 amino acids long. The V gene's germline CDR1 is SGDLS and CDR2 YYNGEE. V lost 4 bases and J 7 bases, leaving 18 bases between the germline ends. Patients were aged 18 to 65, had disease duration under 2 months, and had newly diagnosed hyperthyroidism. Diagnosing involved the use of clinical symptoms, serum thyroxine and TRAb, thyroid ultrasound and orbital computed tomography. Amplified regions were TCR beta CDR3 sequences from RNA transcripts. The HTBI primer set was used in a first-round RT-PCR of the TCR CDR3. Via MiXCR, TCRdb re-called the multiplex PCR reads, giving one row per CDR3 protein. The sample lists hundreds of thousands of distinct CDR3 sequences; around 16% were seen once. Concerning this clonotype itself: No antigen is known for it.

The sequencing input was blood. The V and J genes are TRBV9 and TRBJ2-1; D may be TRBD1 (6 bases). This TCR was sampled from a woman between 25 and 40 years old with Graves' hyperthyroidism. CDR3 sequence (DNA): TGTGCCAGCAGCCCGTTCGGGACACCTGTAAATGAGCAGTTCTTC. Its protein is CASSPFGTPVNEQFF.